The clone carrying this TCR beta chain was found a few times. The ends were cut back, 2 bases at V and 5 bases at J, with 5 bases in the middle. The length of the CDR3 is 12 residues. Germline-derived CDR1 and CDR2 are LNHNV and YYDKDF (reference sequence). One entry per CDR3 protein, called by TCRdb with MiXCR from the RT-PCR reads. The table lists 770 or so distinct CDR3 sequences, around 25% of them singletons, with over 60% in the top ten. The entry originates in a study of patients and donors after allogeneic stem cell transplantation. The sequence was collected from a human donor who was either an allogeneic HSCT recipient or a stem cell or donor lymphocyte infusion donor (not recorded which). It is not recorded whose cells these are; they may come from a transplant donor. V usage is TRBV15 and J usage is TRBJ2-3; D uncertain. The material sequenced was blood, either unsorted or a sorted T cell fraction (not recorded which). CDR3 region: CATSRRRDTQYF. The DNA for the CDR3 is TGTGCCACCAGCAGAAGAAGAGATACGCAGTATTTT.